These 14 T cell receptor beta chains were all obtained from the same sample, sequenced in a study of CD8 T cells in Susac syndrome. Reverse transcription used roughly 0.5 to 1 ug RNA and random hexamers. MiXCR was run by TCRdb on the immunoSEQ multiplex PCR reads, yielding one entry per CDR3 protein. The sample includes 50,000 to 55,000 distinct CDR3 sequences, around 93% of them seen just once. Sequencing input: CD8+ T cells from PBMCs. The receptors come from a human donor with Susac syndrome.

The rearrangement uses TRBV11-2 and TRBJ1-4, with a weak D call TRBD1 (5 bases). Trimming removed 4 bases from V and 7 bases from J, with 10 bases in between. CDR3 length: 13 residues. CDR1 SGHAT and CDR2 FQNNGV come from the germline V gene. CDR3 coding DNA: TGTGCCAGCAGCTCCGGGACCGGTGAAAAACTGTTTTTT. It encodes CASSSGTGEKLFF.

V is TRBV30 and J is TRBJ2-1; D unclear. With 7 bases removed from V and 9 bases from J, the gap between germline ends came to 10 bases. The CDR3 runs to 10 residues. Germline V gene sequence: CDR1 GTSNPN, CDR2 SVGIG (reference sequence). CDR3: CASRGSEQFF. CDR3 nucleotide sequence: TGTGCCTCCCGCGGCTCTGAGCAGTTCTTC.

The chain joins TRBV5-4 to TRBJ2-1; perhaps D is TRBD1 or TRBD2 (6 bases each). Trimming left V 2 bases short and J 10 bases short, with 19 bases between. Germline assignment: CDR1 SGHNT and CDR2 YYREEE (reference sequence). The CDR3 runs 15 residues. CDR3 sequence (DNA): TGTGCCAGCAGCTTAGGGGGGAGTTCCCTCGGAGAGCAGTTCTTC. Translated, it gives CASSLGGSSLGEQFF.

The sample holds one count of this clonotype. The rearrangement uses TRBV28 and TRBJ2-7; 7 bases align to TRBD2. Germline V gene sequence: CDR1 MDHEN, CDR2 SYDVKM. The CDR3 loop spans 17 amino acids. Trimming cost V 7 bases and J 0 bases; bases outside gene matches: 15. DNA for the CDR3: TGTGCCAGCACGGAGCGGACTAGAGAGATTCTCTCCTACGAGCAGTACTTC. It translates to CASTERTREILSYEQYF. Supplemented by reference TRBV28 and TRBJ2-7, the full variable domain reads DVKVTQSSRYLVKRTGEKVFLECVQDMDHENMFWYRQDPGLGLRLIYFSYDVKMKEKGDIPEGYSVSREKKERFSLILESASTNQTSMYLCASTERTREILSYEQYFGPGTRLTVT.

This chain connects TRBV7-9 to TRBJ2-7, with 7 bases identical to TRBD1. J gave up 3 bases and V 3 bases, and 8 bases lay outside the gene matches. The germline CDR1 and CDR2 sequences are SEHNR and FQNEAQ (reference sequence). The CDR3 runs 15 residues. The CDR3 nucleotides read TGTGCCAGCAGCTTCCGGGACAGAGGGGACTACGAGCAGTACTTC. This sequence encodes CASSFRDRGDYEQYF.

This clonotype was picked up one time. The chain has TRBV29-1 and TRBJ2-1; possibly TRBD1 for D (5 bases). CDR3 length: 11 amino acids. Deletions cut 3 bases from V and 15 bases from J, with 15 bases between. Germline V lookup: CDR1 SQVTM, CDR2 ANQGSEA. The CDR3 nucleotides read TGCAGCGTTGATAGTGGGGCAGGGTTGTTCTTC. It encodes CSVDSGAGLFF.

J is TRBJ1-1 and V is TRBV12-3 or TRBV12-4, with D possibly TRBD1 on 5 matching bases. Between the trimmed V and J ends, which lost 1 base and 4 bases, there was a span of 10 bases. CDR3 size: 14 residues. The CDR3 here is CASSLGGVATEAFF. The CDR3 DNA reads TGTGCCAGCAGTTTAGGAGGGGTGGCCACTGAAGCTTTCTTT.

J is TRBJ2-1 and V is TRBV28; TRBD2 aligns across 8 bases. Germline lookup yields CDR1 MDHEN and CDR2 SYDVKM. This CDR3 comprises 18 residues. The J segment lost 0 bases and the V segment lost 6 bases, leaving 13 bases of the junction unmatched. The CDR3 protein is CASSPGAGGQDSYNEQFF. As DNA, the CDR3 is TGTGCCAGCAGCCCCGGGGCGGGGGGCCAAGACTCCTACAATGAGCAGTTCTTC.

The rearrangement uses TRBV12-3 or TRBV12-4 and TRBJ1-2, with TRBD1 matching over 9 bases. J was trimmed by 8 bases and V by 5 bases; bases with no gene match: 9. This CDR3 comprises 14 residues. The CDR3 loop is CASSQITGGRGYTF. The CDR3 DNA reads TGTGCCAGCAGTCAAATCACAGGGGGCCGGGGCTACACCTTC.

This rearrangement joins TRBV7-7 to TRBJ2-3, with D perhaps matching TRBD1 or TRBD2 (5 bases each). Trimming shortened V by 6 bases and J by 3 bases, and 13 bases separated the two germline ends. The CDR3 consists of 14 residues. Looked up from germline, CDR1 is SSHAT and CDR2 is FNYEAQ (reference sequence). The CDR3 sequence is CASSKGPGTDTQYF. Written as DNA, the CDR3 is TGTGCCAGCAGTAAGGGGCCGGGAACAGATACGCAGTATTTT.

The chain links TRBV2 to TRBJ1-5; the D is unclear. The CDR3 length is 15 residues. Germline loops: CDR1 SNHLY, CDR2 FYNNEI. The germline V and J ends were trimmed by 4 bases and 7 bases, with 17 bases remaining between them. DNA of the CDR3: TGTGCCAGCAGTGTACGGGGATCTTATGGGCAGCCCCAGCATTTT. Translating it yields CASSVRGSYGQPQHF. The entire variable domain, with the rest obtained from reference TRBV2 and TRBJ1-5, is as follows: EPEVTQTPSHQVTQMGQEVILRCVPISNHLYFYWYRQILGQKVEFLVSFYNNEISEKSEIFDDQFSVERPDGSNFTLKIRSTKLEDSAMYFCASSVRGSYGQPQHFGDGTRLSIL.

The rearrangement uses TRBV6-5 and TRBJ2-1; D ambiguous. Germline CDR1 MNHEY, CDR2 SVGAGI. The CDR3 has 12 amino acids. V lost 0 bases to trimming and J lost 10 bases, with 7 bases between them. CDR3 nucleotide sequence: TGTGCCAGCAGTTACTCGGGAACAGAGCAGTTCTTC. As protein: CASSYSGTEQFF.

The chain joins TRBV15 to TRBJ1-2; D is undetermined. Looked up from germline, CDR1 is LNHNV and CDR2 is YYDKDF (reference sequence). The CDR3 consists of 11 residues. Trimming left V 5 bases short and J 7 bases short, with 8 bases between. This CDR3 is CATSGGGGYTF. CDR3 nucleotide sequence: TGTGCCACCAGCGGTGGCGGTGGCTACACCTTC.

The V gene is TRBV18, the J gene TRBJ1-1, with D unresolved. The ends were cut back, 1 base at V and 3 bases at J, with 6 bases in the middle. Germline V CDR1 and CDR2: KGHSH, LQKENI. CDR3 length equals 13 residues. CDR3 sequence: CASSPRRDTEAFF. CDR3 nucleotides: TGTGCCAGCTCACCACGAAGGGACACTGAAGCTTTCTTT.